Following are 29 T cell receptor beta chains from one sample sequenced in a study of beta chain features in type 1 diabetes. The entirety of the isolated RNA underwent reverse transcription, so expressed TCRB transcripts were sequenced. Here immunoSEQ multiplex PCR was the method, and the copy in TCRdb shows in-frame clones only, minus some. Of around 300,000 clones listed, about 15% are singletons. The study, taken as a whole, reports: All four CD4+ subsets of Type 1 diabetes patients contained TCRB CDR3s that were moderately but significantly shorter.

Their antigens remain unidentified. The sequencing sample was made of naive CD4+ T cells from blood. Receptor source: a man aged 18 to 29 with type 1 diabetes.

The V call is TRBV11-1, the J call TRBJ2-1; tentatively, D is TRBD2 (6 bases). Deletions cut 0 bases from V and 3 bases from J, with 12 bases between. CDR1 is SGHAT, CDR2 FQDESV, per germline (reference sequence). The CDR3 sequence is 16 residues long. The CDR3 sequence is CASSLARSGHYNEQFF. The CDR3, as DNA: TGTGCCAGCAGCTTAGCTAGGAGCGGGCACTACAATGAGCAGTTCTTC.

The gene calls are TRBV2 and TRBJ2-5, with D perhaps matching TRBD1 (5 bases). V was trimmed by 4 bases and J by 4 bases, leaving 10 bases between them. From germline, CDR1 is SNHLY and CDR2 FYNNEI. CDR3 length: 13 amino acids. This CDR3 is CASSVQGIETQYF. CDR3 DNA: TGTGCCAGCAGTGTTCAGGGAATAGAGACCCAGTACTTC.

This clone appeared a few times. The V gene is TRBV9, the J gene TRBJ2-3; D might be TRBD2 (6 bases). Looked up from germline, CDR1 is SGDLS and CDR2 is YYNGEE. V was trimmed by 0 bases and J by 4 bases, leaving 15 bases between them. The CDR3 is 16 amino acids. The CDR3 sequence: CASSVESGLNSDTQYF. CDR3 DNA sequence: TGTGCCAGCAGCGTAGAGAGTGGACTAAACTCAGATACGCAGTATTTT.

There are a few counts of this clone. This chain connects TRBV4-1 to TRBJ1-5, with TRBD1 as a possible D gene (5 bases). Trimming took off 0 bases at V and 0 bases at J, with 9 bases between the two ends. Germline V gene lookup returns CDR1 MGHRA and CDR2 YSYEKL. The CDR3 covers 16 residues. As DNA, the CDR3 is TGCGCCAGCAGCCAAGATGACAGAAATAGCAATCAGCCCCAGCATTTT. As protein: CASSQDDRNSNQPQHF.

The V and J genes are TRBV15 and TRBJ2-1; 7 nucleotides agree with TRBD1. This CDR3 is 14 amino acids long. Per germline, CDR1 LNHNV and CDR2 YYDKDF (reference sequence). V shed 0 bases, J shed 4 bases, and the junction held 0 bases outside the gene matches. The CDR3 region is CATSRDRGYNEQFF. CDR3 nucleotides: TGTGCCACCAGCAGAGACAGGGGGTACAATGAGCAGTTCTTC.

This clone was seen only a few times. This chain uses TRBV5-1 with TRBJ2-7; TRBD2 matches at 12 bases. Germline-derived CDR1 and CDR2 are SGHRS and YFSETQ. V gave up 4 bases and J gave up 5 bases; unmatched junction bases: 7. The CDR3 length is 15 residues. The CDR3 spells CASSNRLAGVHEQYF. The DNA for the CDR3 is TGCGCCAGCAGCAACCGACTAGCGGGGGTTCACGAGCAGTACTTC.

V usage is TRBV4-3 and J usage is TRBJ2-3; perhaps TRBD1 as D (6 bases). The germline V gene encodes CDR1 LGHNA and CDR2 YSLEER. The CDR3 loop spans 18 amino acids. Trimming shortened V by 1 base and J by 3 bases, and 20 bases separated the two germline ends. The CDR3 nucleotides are TGCGCCAGCAGCCAAGGGGACCCCGGCAGGGGTGGAACAGATACGCAGTATTTT. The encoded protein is CASSQGDPGRGGTDTQYF.

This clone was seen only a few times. The CDR3 is CASSPASGGHTGELFF. DNA of the CDR3: TGTGCCAGCTCACCAGCCAGCGGGGGCCACACCGGGGAGCTGTTTTTT. The chain has TRBV18 and TRBJ2-2; 8 positions agree with TRBD2. This CDR3 comprises 16 residues. V gave up 2 bases and J gave up 3 bases; unmatched junction bases: 5. Per the germline V gene, CDR1 is KGHSH and CDR2 is LQKENI.

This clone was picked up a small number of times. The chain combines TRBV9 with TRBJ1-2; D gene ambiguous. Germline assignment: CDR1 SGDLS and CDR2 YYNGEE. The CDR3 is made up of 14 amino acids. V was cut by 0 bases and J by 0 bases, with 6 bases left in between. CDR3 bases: TGTGCCAGCAGCGTAGAAGCGACTAACTATGGCTACACCTTC. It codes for CASSVEATNYGYTF.

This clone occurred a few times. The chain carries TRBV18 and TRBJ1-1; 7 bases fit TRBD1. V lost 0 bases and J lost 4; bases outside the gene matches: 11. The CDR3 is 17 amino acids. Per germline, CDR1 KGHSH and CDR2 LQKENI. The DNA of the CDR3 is TGTGCCAGCTCACCACCTATCGGACAGGCGGGATCCACTGAAGCTTTCTTT. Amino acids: CASSPPIGQAGSTEAFF.

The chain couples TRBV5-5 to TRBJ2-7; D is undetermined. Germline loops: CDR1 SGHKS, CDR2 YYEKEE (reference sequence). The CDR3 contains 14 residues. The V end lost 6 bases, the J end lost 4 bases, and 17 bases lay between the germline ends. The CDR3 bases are TGTGCCAGCACATTAGTGTCGGTCGATTACGAGCAGTACTTC. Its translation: CASTLVSVDYEQYF.

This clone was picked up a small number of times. The CDR3 loop is CASSFLAGDGYEQYF. The CDR3 nucleotides read TGTGCCAGCAGCTTCCTAGCGGGAGATGGGTACGAGCAGTACTTC. The J gene is TRBJ2-7, the V gene TRBV7-2, with 10 nucleotides matching TRBD2. The germline V gene has CDR1 SGHTA and CDR2 FQGNSA. There are 15 residues in the CDR3. After removal of 3 bases from V and 4 bases from J, the junction contained 6 bases not matched to a gene.

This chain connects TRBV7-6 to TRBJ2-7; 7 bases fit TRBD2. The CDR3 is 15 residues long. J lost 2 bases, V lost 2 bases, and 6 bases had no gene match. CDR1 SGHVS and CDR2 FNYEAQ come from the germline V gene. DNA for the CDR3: TGTGCCAGCAGCTTAAACAGCGGGACCACCTACGAGCAGTACTTC. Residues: CASSLNSGTTYEQYF.

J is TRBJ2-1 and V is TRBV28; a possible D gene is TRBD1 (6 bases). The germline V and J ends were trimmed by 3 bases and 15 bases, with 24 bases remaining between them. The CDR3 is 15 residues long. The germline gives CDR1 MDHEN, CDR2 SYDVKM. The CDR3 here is CASSLSNRDVPPAFF. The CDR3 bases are TGTGCCAGCAGTTTGAGTAACAGGGACGTTCCACCTGCGTTCTTC.

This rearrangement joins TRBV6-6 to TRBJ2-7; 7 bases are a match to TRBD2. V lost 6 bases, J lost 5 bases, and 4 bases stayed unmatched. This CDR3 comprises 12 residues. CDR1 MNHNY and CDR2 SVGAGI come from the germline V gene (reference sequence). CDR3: CASRGGGNEQYF. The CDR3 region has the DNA TGTGCCAGCAGGGGCGGGGGAAACGAGCAGTACTTC.

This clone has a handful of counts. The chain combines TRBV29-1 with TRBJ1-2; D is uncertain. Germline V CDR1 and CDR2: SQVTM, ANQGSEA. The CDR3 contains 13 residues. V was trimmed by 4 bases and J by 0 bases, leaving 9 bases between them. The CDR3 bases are TGCAGCGTTGTTCCCAGAACTAACTATGGCTACACCTTC. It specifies CSVVPRTNYGYTF.

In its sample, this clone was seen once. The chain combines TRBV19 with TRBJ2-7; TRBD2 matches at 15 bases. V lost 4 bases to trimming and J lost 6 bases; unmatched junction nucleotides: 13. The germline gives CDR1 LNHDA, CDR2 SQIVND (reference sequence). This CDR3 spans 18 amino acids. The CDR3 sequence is CASSKTGLAGGGSIEQYF. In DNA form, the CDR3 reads TGTGCCAGTAGTAAGACGGGACTAGCGGGAGGAGGGTCCATCGAGCAGTACTTC.

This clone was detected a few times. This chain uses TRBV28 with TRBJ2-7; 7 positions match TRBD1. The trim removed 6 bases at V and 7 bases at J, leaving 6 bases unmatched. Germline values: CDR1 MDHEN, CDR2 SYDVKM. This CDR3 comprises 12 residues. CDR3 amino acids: CASSRGWDEQYF. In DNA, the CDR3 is TGTGCCAGCAGCAGGGGGTGGGATGAGCAGTACTTC.

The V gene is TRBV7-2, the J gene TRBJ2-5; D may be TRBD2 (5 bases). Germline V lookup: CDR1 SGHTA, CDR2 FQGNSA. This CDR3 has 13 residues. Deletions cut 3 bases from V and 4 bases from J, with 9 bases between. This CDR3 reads CASSLTGIETQYF. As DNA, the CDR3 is TGTGCCAGCAGCTTGACGGGGATAGAGACCCAGTACTTC.

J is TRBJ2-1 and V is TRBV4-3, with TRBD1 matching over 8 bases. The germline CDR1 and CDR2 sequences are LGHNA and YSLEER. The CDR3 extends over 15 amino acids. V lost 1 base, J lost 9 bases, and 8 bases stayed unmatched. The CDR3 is CASSQVPGQATEQFF. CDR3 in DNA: TGCGCCAGCAGCCAAGTACCGGGACAGGCAACTGAGCAGTTCTTC.

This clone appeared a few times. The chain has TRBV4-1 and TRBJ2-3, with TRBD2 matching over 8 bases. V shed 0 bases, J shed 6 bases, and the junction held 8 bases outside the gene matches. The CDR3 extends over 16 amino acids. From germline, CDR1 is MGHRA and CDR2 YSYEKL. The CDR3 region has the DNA TGCGCCAGCAGCCAAGAGGGACTAGACGGGCGCGATACGCAGTATTTT. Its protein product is CASSQEGLDGRDTQYF.

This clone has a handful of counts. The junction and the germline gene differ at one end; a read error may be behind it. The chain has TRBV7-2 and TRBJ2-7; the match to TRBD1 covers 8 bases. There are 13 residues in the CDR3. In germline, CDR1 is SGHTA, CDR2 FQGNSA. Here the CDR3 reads CASSFYPGQGDNF. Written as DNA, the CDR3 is TGTGCCAGCAGCTTCTACCCAGGACAGGGAGATAACTTC.

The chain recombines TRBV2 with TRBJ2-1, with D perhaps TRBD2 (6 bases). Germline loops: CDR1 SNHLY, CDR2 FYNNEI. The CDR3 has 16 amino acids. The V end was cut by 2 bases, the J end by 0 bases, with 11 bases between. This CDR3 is CASSERLASSYNEQFF. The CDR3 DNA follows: TGTGCCAGCAGTGAAAGGCTAGCGAGCTCCTACAATGAGCAGTTCTTC.

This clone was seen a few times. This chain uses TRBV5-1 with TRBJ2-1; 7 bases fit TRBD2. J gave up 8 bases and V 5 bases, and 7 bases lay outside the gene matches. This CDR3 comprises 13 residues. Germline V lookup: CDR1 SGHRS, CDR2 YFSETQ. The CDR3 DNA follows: TGCGCCAGCAGGACCGTGGGGGGGGATGAGCAGTTCTTC. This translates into CASRTVGGDEQFF.

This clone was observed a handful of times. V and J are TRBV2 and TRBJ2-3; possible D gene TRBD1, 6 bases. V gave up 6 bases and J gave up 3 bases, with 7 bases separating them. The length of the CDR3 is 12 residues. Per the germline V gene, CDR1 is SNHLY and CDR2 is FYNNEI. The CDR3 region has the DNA TGTGCCAGCAGGCAGGGGACAGATACGCAGTATTTT. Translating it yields CASRQGTDTQYF.

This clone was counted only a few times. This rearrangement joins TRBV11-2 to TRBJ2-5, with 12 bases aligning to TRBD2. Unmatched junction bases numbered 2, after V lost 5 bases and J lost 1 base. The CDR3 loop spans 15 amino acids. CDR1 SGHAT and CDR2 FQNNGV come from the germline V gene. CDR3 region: CASSRLAGVQETQYF. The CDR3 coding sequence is TGTGCCAGCAGCCGACTAGCGGGGGTCCAAGAGACCCAGTACTTC.

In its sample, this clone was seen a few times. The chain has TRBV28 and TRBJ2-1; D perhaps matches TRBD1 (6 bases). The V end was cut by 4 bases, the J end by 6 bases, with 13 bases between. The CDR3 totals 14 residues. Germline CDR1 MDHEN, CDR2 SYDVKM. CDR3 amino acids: CASSSVRGTNEQFF. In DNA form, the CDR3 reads TGTGCCAGCAGTTCCGTTAGGGGGACCAATGAGCAGTTCTTC.

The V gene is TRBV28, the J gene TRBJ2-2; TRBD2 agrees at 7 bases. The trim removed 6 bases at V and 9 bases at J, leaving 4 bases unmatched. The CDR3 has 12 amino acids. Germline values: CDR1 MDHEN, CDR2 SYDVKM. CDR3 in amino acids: CASRVSGRELFF. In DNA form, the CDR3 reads TGTGCCAGCAGGGTCAGCGGGAGGGAGCTGTTTTTT.

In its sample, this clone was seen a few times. The CDR3 is CASSRDRENYGYTF. Written as DNA, the CDR3 is TGTGCCAGCAGCCGGGACAGGGAGAACTATGGCTACACCTTC. The chain has TRBV14 and TRBJ1-2, with 9 nucleotides matching TRBD1. The CDR3 loop spans 14 amino acids. Germline trimming cut 4 bases from V and 2 bases from J; bases unmatched to any gene: 2. The germline CDR1 and CDR2 sequences are SGHDN and FVKESK.